The entry that follows covers one T cell receptor (beta chain) sequence. The antigen is not known. This entry comes from a study of T cell repertoires in aging, cancer and after chemotherapy. Study conclusions and caveats: In cancer patients, declining TCR diversity with age involved lost richness and lost evenness. Compared with age-matched healthy donors, untreated hematological or solid cancer patients showed higher blood TCR clonality.

Multiplex touch-down PCR with TRB-A/B primers amplified rearranged V-D-J TRB sequences. TCRdb reprocessed the multiplex PCR reads with MiXCR, giving one entry per CDR3 protein. The sample holds approximately 9,700 distinct CDR3 sequences, around 40% seen once. TCR beta rearrangements were amplified from peripheral blood genomic DNA. The CDR3 is 16 residues long. The trim removed 3 bases at V and 3 bases at J, leaving 7 bases unmatched. Looked up from germline, CDR1 is MGHDK and CDR2 is SYGVNS. V and J are TRBV25-1 and TRBJ2-2; 7 positions agree with TRBD1. What was sequenced was blood. The clonotype originates from a human donor in good health. CDR3 nucleotides: TGTGCCAGCAGTGAGATTGACAGGGTGGACACCGGGGAGCTGTTTTTT. Translation gives CASSEIDRVDTGELFF. The full variable domain, its missing parts supplied by reference TRBV25-1 and TRBJ2-2, is EADIYQTPRYLVIGTGKKITLECSQTMGHDKMYWYQQDPGMELHLIHYSYGVNSTEKGDLSSESTVSRIRTEHFPLTLESARPSHTSQYLCASSEIDRVDTGELFFGEGSRLTVL.